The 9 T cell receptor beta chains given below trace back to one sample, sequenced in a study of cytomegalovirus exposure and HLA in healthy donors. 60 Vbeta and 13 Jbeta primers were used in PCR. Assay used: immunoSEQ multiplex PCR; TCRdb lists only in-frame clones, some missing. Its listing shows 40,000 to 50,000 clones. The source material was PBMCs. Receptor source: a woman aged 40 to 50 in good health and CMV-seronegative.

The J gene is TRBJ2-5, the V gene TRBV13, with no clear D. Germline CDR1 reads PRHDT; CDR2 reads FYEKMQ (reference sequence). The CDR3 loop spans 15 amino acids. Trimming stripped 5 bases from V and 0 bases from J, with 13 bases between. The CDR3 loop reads CASSLRRGYQETQYF. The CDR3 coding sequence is TGTGCCAGCAGCCTACGTAGAGGATACCAAGAGACCCAGTACTTC. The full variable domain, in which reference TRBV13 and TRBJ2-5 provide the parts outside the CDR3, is AAGVIQSPRHLIKEKRETATLKCYPIPRHDTVYWYQQGPGQDPQFLISFYEKMQSDKGSIPDRFSAQQFSDYHSELNMSSLELGDSALYFCASSLRRGYQETQYFGPGTRLLVL.

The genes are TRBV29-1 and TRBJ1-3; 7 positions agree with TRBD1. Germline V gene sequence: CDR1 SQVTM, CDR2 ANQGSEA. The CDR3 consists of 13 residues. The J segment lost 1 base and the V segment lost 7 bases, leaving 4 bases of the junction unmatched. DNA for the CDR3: TGCAGCGGGTACAGGGGATCTGGAAACACCATATATTTT. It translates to CSGYRGSGNTIYF.

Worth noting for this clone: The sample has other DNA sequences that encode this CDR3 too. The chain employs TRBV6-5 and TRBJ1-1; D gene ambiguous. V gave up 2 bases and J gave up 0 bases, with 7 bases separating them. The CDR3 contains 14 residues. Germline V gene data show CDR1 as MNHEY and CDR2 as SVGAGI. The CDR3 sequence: CASSYGRMNTEAFF. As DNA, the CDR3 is TGTGCCAGCAGTTACGGGAGAATGAACACTGAAGCTTTCTTT.

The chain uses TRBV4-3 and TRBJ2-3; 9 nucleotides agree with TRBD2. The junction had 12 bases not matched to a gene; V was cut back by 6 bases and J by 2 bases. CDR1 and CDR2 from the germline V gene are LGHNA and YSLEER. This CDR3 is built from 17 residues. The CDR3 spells CASSLSGGYPNTDTQYF. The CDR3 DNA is TGCGCCAGCAGTCTCAGCGGGGGGTATCCCAACACAGATACGCAGTATTTT.

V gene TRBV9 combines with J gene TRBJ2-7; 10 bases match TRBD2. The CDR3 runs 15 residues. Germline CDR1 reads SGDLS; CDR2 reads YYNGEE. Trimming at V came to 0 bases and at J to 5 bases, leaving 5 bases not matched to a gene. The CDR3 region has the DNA TGTGCCAGCAGCGTAGGGACTAGCGGTTCCGACGAGCAGTACTTC. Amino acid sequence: CASSVGTSGSDEQYF.

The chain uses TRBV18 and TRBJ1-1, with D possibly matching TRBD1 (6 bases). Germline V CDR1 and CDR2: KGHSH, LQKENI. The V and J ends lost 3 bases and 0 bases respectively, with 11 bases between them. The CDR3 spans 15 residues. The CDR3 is CASSPTTGLNTEAFF. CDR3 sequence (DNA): TGTGCCAGCTCACCGACGACAGGTCTGAACACTGAAGCTTTCTTT.

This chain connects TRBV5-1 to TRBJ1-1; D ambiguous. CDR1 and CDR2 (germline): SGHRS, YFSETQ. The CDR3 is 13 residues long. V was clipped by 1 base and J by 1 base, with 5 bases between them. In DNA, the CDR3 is TGCGCCAGCAGCTTGTTATCGAACACTGAAGCTTTCTTT. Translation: CASSLLSNTEAFF.

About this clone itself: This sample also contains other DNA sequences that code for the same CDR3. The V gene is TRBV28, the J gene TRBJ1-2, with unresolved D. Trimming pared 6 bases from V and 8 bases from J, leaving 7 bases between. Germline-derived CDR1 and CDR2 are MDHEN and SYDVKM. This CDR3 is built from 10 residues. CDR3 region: CASSAKGYTF. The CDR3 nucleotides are TGTGCCAGCAGCGCTAAGGGCTACACCTTC.

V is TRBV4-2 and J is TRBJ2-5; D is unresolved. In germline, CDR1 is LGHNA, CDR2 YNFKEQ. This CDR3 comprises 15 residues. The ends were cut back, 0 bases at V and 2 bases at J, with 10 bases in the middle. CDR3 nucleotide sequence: TGTGCCAGCAGCCAAGACCCCAGCGAGCAAGAGACCCAGTACTTC. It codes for CASSQDPSEQETQYF.